The 7 T cell receptor beta chains reported below all come from one sample, sequenced in a study of T cell clonality in common variable immunodeficiency. Study-wide points: Reportedly, TCR beta sequences from common variable immunodeficiency showed fewer deletions and N-nucleotide insertions.

Assay used: immunoSEQ multiplex PCR; TCRdb lists only in-frame clones, some missing. The profile covers tens of thousands of clones, none occurring a single time. No antigens are known for them. The sequenced material came from peripheral blood mononuclear cells. These receptors were obtained from a human donor with common variable immunodeficiency.

This clone was detected ten times or more. The CDR3 end lies 3 residues beyond the end of the read and is filled in from the germline J gene. The chain couples TRBV19 to TRBJ1-2; 8 bases are shared with TRBD1. This CDR3 comprises 16 residues. The germline gives CDR1 LNHDA, CDR2 SQIVND (reference sequence). The ends lost 5 bases at V and 6 bases at J; junction bases unmatched: 14. The CDR3 loop is CASSSSDRGPMDGYTF. CDR3 DNA (partial): TGTGCCAGTAGTTCTTCCGACAGGGGACCTATGGATGGC.

This clone showed up just a few times. The CDR3 end is not reached by the read, which stops 3 residues before it; the germline J gene fills it in. J is TRBJ2-1 and V is TRBV20-1, with TRBD2 identical over 13 bases. Per the germline V gene, CDR1 is DFQATT and CDR2 is SNEGSKA (reference sequence). The V segment lost 6 bases and the J segment 5 bases; nucleotides outside the gene matches: 7. CDR3 length: 15 residues. CDR3 bases read: TGCAGTGCCACAGGGGGGACTAGCGGGGACAATGAG. Translation: CSATGGTSGDNE. The entire CDR3 protein is CSATGGTSGDNEQFF.

This clone was counted ten times or more. The sequenced fragment ends 3 residues before the CDR3 boundary, so the rest is inferred from the germline J gene. The chain has TRBV7-2 and TRBJ2-2; D gene ambiguous. This CDR3 has 15 amino acids. V dropped 1 base and J dropped 1 base, with 7 bases sitting between them. CDR1 SGHTA and CDR2 FQGNSA come from the germline V gene. The covered CDR3 bases are TGTGCCAGCAGCTTAGTAGCCGGGAACACCGGGGAG. It specifies CASSLVAGNTGE. The whole CDR3 sequence is CASSLVAGNTGELFF.

This clone occurred many times. The read gets to within 3 residues of the CDR3 end, and the germline J gene fills in the rest. The J gene is TRBJ1-1, the V gene TRBV18; no clear D gene. CDR1 KGHSH and CDR2 LQKENI come from the germline V gene. Trimming stripped 4 bases from V and 4 bases from J, with 7 bases between. This CDR3 is 12 amino acids long. The sequenced CDR3 bases are TGTGCCAGCTCACTCCACGGCACTGAA. Translating it yields CASSLHGTE. The full CDR3 is CASSLHGTEAFF.

This clone was seen a few times. The read comes to an end 3 residues before the CDR3 does, leaving the germline J gene to fill in the end. The chain combines TRBV7-6 with TRBJ1-1, with a weak D call TRBD1 (5 bases). With 5 bases removed from V and 1 base from J, the gap between germline ends came to 8 bases. Germline lookup yields CDR1 SGHVS and CDR2 FNYEAQ. The CDR3 has 13 amino acids. The CDR3 sequence: CASSPGRNTEAFF. CDR3 DNA (partial): TGTGCCAGCAGCCCAGGGAGGAACACTGAA.

This clone was seen only a few times. The part of the CDR3 DNA that was read is TGTGCCAGTAGTGCCGGACAGGGAGTCAATCAGCCC. This sequence encodes CASSAGQGVNQP. The CDR3 as a whole reads CASSAGQGVNQPQHF. The chain has TRBV19 and TRBJ1-5, with TRBD1 matching over 8 bases. The CDR3 end is not reached by the read, which stops 3 residues before it; the germline J gene fills it in. CDR1 and CDR2 (germline): LNHDA, SQIVND (reference sequence). This CDR3 region has 15 residues. Trimming cost V 5 bases and J 3 bases; bases outside gene matches: 6.

At least ten counts were recorded for this clone. CDR3 DNA, as far as it was read: TGTGCCAGCAAGGGGGGGCTCGGGGGCACAGATACG. Residues: CASKGGLGGTDT. The CDR3, in full, reads CASKGGLGGTDTQYF. This chain links TRBV19 with TRBJ2-3, with D tentatively TRBD2 (7 bases). Read data end 3 residues before the CDR3 end; the end is taken from the germline J gene. Trimming pared 9 bases from V and 1 base from J, leaving 17 bases between. CDR1 and CDR2 from the germline V gene are LNHDA and SQIVND (reference sequence). The CDR3 runs to 15 residues.